Sequencing of this TCR beta chain was carried out in a study of cytomegalovirus exposure and HLA in healthy donors. Study conclusions and caveats: Generally TCR sequences proved uncommon, though certain public TCRs appeared in numerous donors. Judged likely to be a sequencing artifact was a cluster of highly shared sequence variants. Fewer N-insertions than the roughly 670-donor mean were reportedly shown by an Asian-associated ancestry cluster in a later analysis. An analysis was carried out at a later point. It showed that HLA-associated TCR beta chains were more clonally expanded than equally common non-associated chains.

The germline gives CDR1 SGHRS, CDR2 YFSETQ. Trimming removed 3 bases from V and 6 bases from J, with 19 bases in between. This CDR3 region has 15 residues. Comment on this clone: Its antigen is still unknown.

The PCR ran on 60 Vbeta and 13 Jbeta primers. Only in-frame clones appear in the TCRdb table, and some are missing; sequencing was by immunoSEQ multiplex PCR. The repertoire includes 130,000 to 150,000 clones, approximately 78% of them detected once, and 3.5% to 4.5% sits in the top ten. This receptor was taken from a woman in her thirties or forties in good health and CMV-seropositive. V and J are TRBV5-1 and TRBJ2-7; D is possibly TRBD1 (7 bases). The sample taken for sequencing was PBMCs. CDR3 DNA sequence: TGCGCCAGCAGCTCACGGACAGGCGGGGTGGGCGAGCAGTACTTC. Translating gives CASSSRTGGVGEQYF. Drawing the rest from reference TRBV5-1 and TRBJ2-7, the complete variable domain is KAGVTQTPRYLIKTRGQQVTLSCSPISGHRSVSWYQQTPGQGLQFLFEYFSETQRNKGNFPGRFSGRQFSNSRSEMNVSTLELGDSALYLCASSSRTGGVGEQYFGPGTRLTVT.